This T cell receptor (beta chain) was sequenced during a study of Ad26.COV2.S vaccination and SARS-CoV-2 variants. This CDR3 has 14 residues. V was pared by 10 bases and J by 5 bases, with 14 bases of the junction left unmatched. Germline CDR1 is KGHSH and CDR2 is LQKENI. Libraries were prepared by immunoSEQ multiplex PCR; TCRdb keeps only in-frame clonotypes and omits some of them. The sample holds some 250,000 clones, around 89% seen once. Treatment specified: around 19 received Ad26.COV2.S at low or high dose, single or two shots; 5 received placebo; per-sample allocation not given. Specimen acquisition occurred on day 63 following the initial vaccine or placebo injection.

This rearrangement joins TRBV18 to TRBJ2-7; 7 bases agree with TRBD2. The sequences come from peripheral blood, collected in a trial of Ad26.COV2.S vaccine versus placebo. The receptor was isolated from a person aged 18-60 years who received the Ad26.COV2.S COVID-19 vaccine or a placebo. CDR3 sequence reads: CATTGGGKGHEQYF. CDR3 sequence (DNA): TGTGCCACTACGGGCGGGGGAAAGGGGCACGAGCAGTACTTC. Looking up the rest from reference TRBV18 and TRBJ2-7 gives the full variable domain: NAGVMQNPRHLVRRRGQEARLRCSPMKGHSHVYWYRQLPEEGLKFMVYLQKENIIDESGMPKERFSAEFPKEGPSILRIQQVVRGDSAAYFCATTGGGKGHEQYFGPGTRLTVT.